Listed below are T cell receptor beta chains from one sample, sequenced in a study of early stage breast cancer tumors. Clones were read by immunoSEQ multiplex PCR, and TCRdb kept only the in-frame ones, dropping some. The sample consists of over 25,000 clones, approximately 75% of them appearing once. The sequenced material came from blood. Source of these receptors: a person aged 50-59 years with breast cancer. Both conserved end residues are part of each CDR3. D genes are given only for firm matches. Clone size is stated in some rows and not others, as once, few, many or a class when expanded.

clone_size	j_call	d_call	v_call	cdr3_nt	cdr3_aa
.	TRBJ1-5	TRBD1	TRBV11-2	TGTGCCAGCAGCTCGTCCGGGACAGGCTCCAATCAGCCCCAGCATTTT	CASSSSGTGSNQPQHF
.	TRBJ2-3	.	TRBV2	TGTGCCAGCAGTGAACCAGATACGCAGTATTTT	CASSEPDTQYF
few	TRBJ1-1	.	TRBV6-6	TGTGCCGGCATGGATACTAACGCTGAAGCTTTCTTT	CAGMDTNAEAFF
few	TRBJ1-2	.	TRBV6-4	TGTGCCAGCAGTGGCAACAGGCAGAACTATGGCTACACCTTC	CASSGNRQNYGYTF
many	TRBJ2-1	.	TRBV19	TGTGCCAGTTCGGGGGCTGGGAACTACTACAATGAGCAGTTCTTC	CASSGAGNYYNEQFF
few	TRBJ2-2	TRBD2	TRBV10-3	TGTGCCATCAGTGCTAGCGGGAGCGACACCGGGGAGCTGTTTTTT	CAISASGSDTGELFF
.	TRBJ2-5	TRBD1	TRBV11-3	TGTGCCAGCAGCGGGACAGGGCCGAAGCTAGAGACCCAGTACTTC	CASSGTGPKLETQYF
once	TRBJ2-7	.	TRBV9	TGTGCCAGCAGCGTAGACGAGGACCCTTCCTACGAGCAGTACTTC	CASSVDEDPSYEQYF
.	TRBJ2-5	.	TRBV2	TGTGCCAGCAGTGACGGGAGAGAGACCCAGTACTTC	CASSDGRETQYF
.	TRBJ2-1	.	TRBV4-3	TGCGCCAGCAGCCAAGATCGGGATAACCCGTACAATGAGCAGTTCTTC	CASSQDRDNPYNEQFF
.	TRBJ2-3	.	TRBV7-9	TGTGCCAGCAGCTGGTCAGGGGCCACAGATACGCAGTATTTT	CASSWSGATDTQYF
.	TRBJ2-7	.	TRBV6-5	TGTGCCAGCACCCCCTATGGGTCCTCCTACGAGCAGTACTTC	CASTPYGSSYEQYF
.	TRBJ2-5	.	TRBV9	TGTGCCAGCAGCGTAGCAGGGCGACAAGAGACCCAGTACTTC	CASSVAGRQETQYF
.	TRBJ2-3	.	TRBV15	TGTGCCACCAGCAGAGATCAAGATACGCAGTATTTT	CATSRDQDTQYF
.	TRBJ2-5	.	TRBV6-5	TGTGCCAGCAGTTACCCAGGCGGGCAAGAGACCCAGTACTTC	CASSYPGGQETQYF
.	TRBJ2-7	TRBD1	TRBV19	TGTGCCAGTTCACAGGGGGCAGGGTACGAGCAGTACTTC	CASSQGAGYEQYF
.	TRBJ1-2	.	TRBV4-3	TGCGCCAGCAGCCAAGATCGGGGGGCAGGTCAGGGCTACACCTTC	CASSQDRGAGQGYTF
.	TRBJ1-2	TRBD1	TRBV14	TGTGCCAGCAGCCAACGGACAGGGTCTGGCTACACCTTC	CASSQRTGSGYTF
once	TRBJ2-1	.	TRBV27	TGTGCCAGCAGTTTAGGGGTTTCCTACAATGAGCAGTTCTTC	CASSLGVSYNEQFF
.	TRBJ1-1	.	TRBV27	TGTGCCAGCATTCCCAGTCTAATGAACACTGAAGCTTTCTTT	CASIPSLMNTEAFF
.	TRBJ2-7	.	TRBV5-1	TGCGCCAGCAGCCCCACCGGGACCAAAGCCTACGAGCAGTACTTC	CASSPTGTKAYEQYF
.	TRBJ2-1	.	TRBV6-1	TGTGCCAGCAGTGAAGCAAATGAGCAGTTCTTC	CASSEANEQFF
.	TRBJ2-7	.	TRBV10-3	TGTGCCATCGCGGCCCCGGGACTTCAGAACTACGAGCAGTACTTC	CAIAAPGLQNYEQYF
.	TRBJ2-2	.	TRBV5-1	TGCGCCAGCACCTACATGGCAGGGCTGAACACCGGGGAGCTGTTTTTT	CASTYMAGLNTGELFF
.	TRBJ1-4	.	TRBV4-1	TGCGCCAGCAGCCTCCCTGACAGGCGGGGTGAAAAACTGTTTTTT	CASSLPDRRGEKLFF
.	TRBJ2-4	.	TRBV2	TGTGCCAGCAGTACAGATACCAAAAACATTCAGTACTTC	CASSTDTKNIQYF
.	TRBJ2-2	TRBD2	TRBV4-3	TGCGCCAGCAGCCAAGAGCCAGCGGGAGATCTGCACACCGGGGAGCTGTTTTTT	CASSQEPAGDLHTGELFF
.	TRBJ2-7	.	TRBV2	TGTGCCAGCAGTAGCGGGCGATCAACCGTTTCCGAGCAGTACTTC	CASSSGRSTVSEQYF
.	TRBJ2-4	TRBD2	TRBV4-1	TGCGCCAGCAGCGAAGCGGTAGCGGGAGCTTCTTTTAACAACATTCAGTACTTC	CASSEAVAGASFNNIQYF
.	TRBJ1-1	TRBD1	TRBV7-3	TGTGCCAGCAGCTTAGAGGCAGGGGGCTTTAACACTGAAGCTTTCTTT	CASSLEAGGFNTEAFF
few	TRBJ2-1	TRBD2	TRBV2	TGTGCCAGCAGTCCTCGGGGGGGCTCCTACAATGAGCAGTTCTTC	CASSPRGGSYNEQFF
once	TRBJ2-7	TRBD1	TRBV6-1	TGTGCCAGCAGTGAGCGAAAACAGGGGTTTGACTACGAGCAGTACTTC	CASSERKQGFDYEQYF
few	TRBJ2-1	TRBD2	TRBV5-1	TGCGCCAGCAGCTTAGCGGGAGGGGCCTACAATGAGCAGTTCTTC	CASSLAGGAYNEQFF
.	TRBJ1-5	TRBD1	TRBV5-1	TGCGCCAGCAGCTCGGGCTCGGGGACAGGAGATCAGCCCCAGCATTTT	CASSSGSGTGDQPQHF
.	TRBJ2-7	.	TRBV7-9	TGTGCCAGCAGCTTAGCTCCTAGCACCGTAAAAAGGACCGAGCAGTACTTC	CASSLAPSTVKRTEQYF
.	TRBJ2-3	TRBD1	TRBV7-2	TGTGCCAGCAGCCAGGGGGCAGATACGCAGTATTTT	CASSQGADTQYF
.	TRBJ2-5	TRBD1	TRBV19	TGTGCCACCGCAGGGGGCTCAGAGACCCAGTACTTC	CATAGGSETQYF
.	TRBJ1-1	.	TRBV7-8	TGTGCCAGCAGCTTAGGGAGGGCGAACACTGAAGCTTTCTTT	CASSLGRANTEAFF
.	TRBJ2-7	TRBD1	TRBV20-1	TGCAGTGCTGGGACAGGCTACGAGCAGTACTTC	CSAGTGYEQYF
.	TRBJ2-3	TRBD1	TRBV5-6	TGTGCCAGCAGCCAAGCGGGACAGGGGAAGGATACGCAGTATTTT	CASSQAGQGKDTQYF
few	TRBJ1-5	.	TRBV6-6	TGTGCCAGCAGTACTTGGATCGACCTCAATCAGCCCCAGCATTTT	CASSTWIDLNQPQHF
.	TRBJ1-2	.	TRBV18	TGTGCCAGCTCACCAGGTGGGGTTAACTATGGCTACACCTTC	CASSPGGVNYGYTF
.	TRBJ1-1	.	TRBV6-1	TGTGCCAGCCTTCTACATCTTAACACTGAAGCTTTCTTT	CASLLHLNTEAFF
.	TRBJ1-2	.	TRBV4-1	TGCGCCAGCAGCCAAGTAAACAGGGACTATGGCTACACCTTC	CASSQVNRDYGYTF